One T cell receptor (beta chain) is described in this entry. Its antigen is undetermined. When the RNA was reverse transcribed, random hexamers were used with an input of about 0.5 to 1 ug. The amplification used immunoSEQ multiplex PCR on TCR beta CDR3; it spanned 54 Vbeta and 13 Jbeta. In TCRdb, the immunoSEQ multiplex PCR reads were re-called with MiXCR into one record per CDR3 protein. This table holds around 150,000 distinct CDR3 sequences, roughly 96% found once. This CDR3 has 14 residues. CDR1 DFQATT and CDR2 SNEGSKA come from the germline V gene (reference sequence). The data originate from a study of CD8 T cells in Susac syndrome. Whole-study results and caveats: The number of individuals included in the study's TCR sequencing and HLA analysis was acknowledged as relatively small.

The rearrangement joins TRBV20-1 to TRBJ2-1; TRBD2 is a possible D gene (6 bases). This receptor was identified in a human donor with multiple sclerosis. The sequenced sample consisted of CD4+ T cells from PBMCs. CDR3 loop: CSPGGGSSYNEQFF. The CDR3 DNA reads as TGCAGCCCTGGGGGAGGCAGCTCCTACAATGAGCAGTTCTTC.